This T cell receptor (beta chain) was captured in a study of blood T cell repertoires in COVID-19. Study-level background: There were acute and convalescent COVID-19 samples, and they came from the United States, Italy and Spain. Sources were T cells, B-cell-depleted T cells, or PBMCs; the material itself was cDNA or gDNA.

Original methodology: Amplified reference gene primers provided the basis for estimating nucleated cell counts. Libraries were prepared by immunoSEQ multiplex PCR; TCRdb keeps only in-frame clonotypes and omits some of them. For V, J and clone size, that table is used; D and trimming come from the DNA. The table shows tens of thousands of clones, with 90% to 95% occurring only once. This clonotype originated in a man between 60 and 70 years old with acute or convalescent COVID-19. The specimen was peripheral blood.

The CDR3 DNA sequence: TGTGCCAGCAGCCCCCCCGAGGTCTATGGCTACACCTTC. Its translation: CASSPPEVYGYTF. This sequence joins TRBV7-9 and TRBJ1-2; no firm D call. The V and J ends lost 5 bases and 4 bases respectively, with 11 bases between them. The CDR3 totals 13 residues. Germline CDR1 is SEHNR and CDR2 is FQNEAQ (reference sequence).